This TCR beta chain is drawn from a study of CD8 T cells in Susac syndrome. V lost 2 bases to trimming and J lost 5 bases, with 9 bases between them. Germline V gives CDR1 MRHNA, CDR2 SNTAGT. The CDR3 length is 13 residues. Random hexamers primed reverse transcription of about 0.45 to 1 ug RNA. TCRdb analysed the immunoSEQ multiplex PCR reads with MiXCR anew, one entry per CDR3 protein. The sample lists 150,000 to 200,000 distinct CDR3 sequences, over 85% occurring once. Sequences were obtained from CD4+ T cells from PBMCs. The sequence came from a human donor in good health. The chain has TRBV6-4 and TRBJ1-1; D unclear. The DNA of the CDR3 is TGTGCCAGCAGTGACCGAATTGGGACTGAAGCTTTCTTT. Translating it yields CASSDRIGTEAFF.